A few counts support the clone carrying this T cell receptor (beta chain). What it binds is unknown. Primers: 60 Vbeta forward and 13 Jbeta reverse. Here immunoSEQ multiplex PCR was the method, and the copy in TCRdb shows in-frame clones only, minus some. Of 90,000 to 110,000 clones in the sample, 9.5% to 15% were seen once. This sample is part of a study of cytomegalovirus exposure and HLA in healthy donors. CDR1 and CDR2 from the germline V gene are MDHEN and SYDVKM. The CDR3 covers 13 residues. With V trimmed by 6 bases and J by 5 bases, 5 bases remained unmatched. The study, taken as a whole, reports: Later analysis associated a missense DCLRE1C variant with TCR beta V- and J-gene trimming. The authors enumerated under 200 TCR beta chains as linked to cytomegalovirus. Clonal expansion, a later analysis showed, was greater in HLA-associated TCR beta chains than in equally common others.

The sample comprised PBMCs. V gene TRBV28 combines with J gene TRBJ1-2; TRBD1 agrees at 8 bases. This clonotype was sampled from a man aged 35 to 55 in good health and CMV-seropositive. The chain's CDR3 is CASRVDRAYGYTF. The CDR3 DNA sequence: TGTGCCAGCAGGGTGGACAGGGCGTATGGCTACACCTTC.